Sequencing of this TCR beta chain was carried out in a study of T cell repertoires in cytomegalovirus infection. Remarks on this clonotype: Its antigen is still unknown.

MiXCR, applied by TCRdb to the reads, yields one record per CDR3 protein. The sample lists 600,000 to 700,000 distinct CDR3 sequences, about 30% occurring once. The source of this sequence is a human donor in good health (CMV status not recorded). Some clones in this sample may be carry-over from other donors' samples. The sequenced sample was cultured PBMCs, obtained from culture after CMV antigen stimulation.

This CDR3 reads CASSRSLLAGETQYF. Here the CDR3 DNA reads TGCGCCAGCAGCCGATCCCTGCTAGCTGGCGAGACCCAGTACTTC. This sequence joins TRBV4-1 and TRBJ2-5; perhaps TRBD2 as D (5 bases). CDR1 is MGHRA, CDR2 YSYEKL, per germline. There are 15 residues in the CDR3. V lost 4 bases and J 5 bases, leaving 17 bases between the germline ends.